These 23 T cell receptor beta chains originate from one sample sequenced in a study of PD-1 blockade in classical Hodgkin lymphoma. Sequencing used immunoSEQ multiplex PCR; TCRdb keeps in-frame clones, though not all of them. Altogether approximately 23,000 clones are present, 85% to 95% being singletons, with the ten largest covering roughly 0.43%. Time point noted: newly diagnosed, previously untreated cHL patient sample. Magnetic negative selection was used to purify CD4+ T cells from thawed PBMCs. The specimen was CD4+ T cells from blood. The receptors here all came from a human donor with classical Hodgkin lymphoma.

V is TRBV19 and J is TRBJ2-1, with no clear D. The V gene's germline CDR1 is LNHDA and CDR2 SQIVND (reference sequence). The CDR3 runs to 12 residues. With 4 bases removed from V and 6 bases from J, the gap between germline ends came to 7 bases. The CDR3 sequence is CASSTRANEQFF. For the CDR3, the DNA is TGTGCCAGTAGTACCCGGGCCAATGAGCAGTTCTTC. Complete variable domain (other parts from reference TRBV19 and TRBJ2-1): DGGITQSPKYLFRKEGQNVTLSCEQNLNHDAMYWYRQDPGQGLRLIYYSQIVNDFQKGDIAEGYSVSREKKESFPLTVTSAQKNPTAFYLCASSTRANEQFFGPGTRLTVL.

CDR3 sequence: CASRPTRMNTEAFF. Here the CDR3 DNA reads TGTGCCAGCAGACCGACACGCATGAACACTGAAGCTTTCTTT. The V call is TRBV6-1, the J call TRBJ1-1; D unresolved. V was clipped by 6 bases and J by 0 bases, with 11 bases between them. This CDR3 is built from 14 residues. The V gene's germline CDR1 is MNHNS and CDR2 SASEGT.

V usage is TRBV14 and J usage is TRBJ2-7; the D gene is possibly TRBD2 (6 bases). The CDR3 runs to 15 residues. Per germline, CDR1 SGHDN and CDR2 FVKESK. Trimming shortened V by 0 bases and J by 3 bases, and 12 bases separated the two germline ends. The CDR3 spells CASSQEAGRLYEQYF. CDR3 sequence (DNA): TGTGCCAGCAGCCAAGAGGCGGGACGGCTCTACGAGCAGTACTTC. Complete variable domain (other parts from reference TRBV14 and TRBJ2-7): EAGVTQFPSHSVIEKGQTVTLRCDPISGHDNLYWYRRVMGKEIKFLLHFVKESKQDESGMPNNRFLAERTGGTYSTLKVQPAELEDSGVYFCASSQEAGRLYEQYFGPGTRLTVT.

This chain joins TRBV19 and TRBJ2-2, with TRBD2 matching 7 bases. Trimming at V came to 5 bases and at J to 6 bases, leaving 12 bases not matched to a gene. The CDR3 extends over 16 amino acids. The germline CDR1 and CDR2 sequences are LNHDA and SQIVND (reference sequence). This CDR3 is CASSPAGRAGAGELFF. The CDR3 coding sequence is TGTGCCAGTAGTCCGGCGGGGCGGGCGGGGGCCGGGGAGCTGTTTTTT. The whole variable domain, filled in from reference TRBV19 and TRBJ2-2, reads DGGITQSPKYLFRKEGQNVTLSCEQNLNHDAMYWYRQDPGQGLRLIYYSQIVNDFQKGDIAEGYSVSREKKESFPLTVTSAQKNPTAFYLCASSPAGRAGAGELFFGEGSRLTVL.

The chain carries TRBV30 and TRBJ1-1; D unresolved. CDR3 length: 12 amino acids. Germline V gene sequence: CDR1 GTSNPN, CDR2 SVGIG (reference sequence). The germline V and J ends were trimmed by 2 bases and 8 bases, with 12 bases remaining between them. The chain's CDR3 is CAWSQGLREAFF. As DNA, the CDR3 is TGTGCCTGGAGTCAAGGGTTAAGGGAAGCTTTCTTT.

This clone has a single count. The V and J genes are TRBV7-9 and TRBJ1-5; 7 nucleotides match TRBD1. V was clipped by 5 bases and J by 1 base; unmatched bases: 2. The germline CDR1 and CDR2 sequences are SEHNR and FQNEAQ (reference sequence). The CDR3 extends over 14 amino acids. CDR3 loop: CASSQGGSNQPQHF. The DNA of the CDR3 is TGTGCCAGCAGCCAGGGGGGAAGCAATCAGCCCCAGCATTTT.

In DNA form, the CDR3 reads TGCGCCAGCACCTCCTTAGGTAGCTCCTACAATGAGCAGTTCTTC. The encoded protein is CASTSLGSSYNEQFF. The rearrangement uses TRBV5-1 and TRBJ2-1; D is uncertain. This CDR3 comprises 15 residues. V was shortened by 6 bases and J by 0 bases, with 13 bases between the two germline ends. Germline-derived CDR1 and CDR2 are SGHRS and YFSETQ.

The chain uses TRBV29-1 and TRBJ2-7; TRBD2 matches at 7 bases. V was pared by 2 bases and J by 2 bases, with 3 bases of the junction left unmatched. The CDR3 runs 13 residues. Germline V CDR1 and CDR2: SQVTM, ANQGSEA. Here the CDR3 DNA reads TGCAGCGTTGAACTGGCGGGGGCCTACGAGCAGTACTTC. This codes for CSVELAGAYEQYF.

The J gene is TRBJ2-7, the V gene TRBV4-1; D is ambiguous. This CDR3 contains 17 residues. Trimming removed 0 bases at V and 2 bases at J, with 17 bases between. Germline values: CDR1 MGHRA, CDR2 YSYEKL. The CDR3 DNA is TGCGCCAGCAGCCAAGATATACGAGGATTTTCCACCTACGAGCAGTACTTC. This gives the protein CASSQDIRGFSTYEQYF.

The chain is built from TRBV6-1 and TRBJ2-7; D unclear. The germline gives CDR1 MNHNS, CDR2 SASEGT. CDR3 length: 12 amino acids. Trimming took off 4 bases at V and 3 bases at J, with 7 bases between the two ends. The CDR3 nucleotides read TGTGCCAGCAGTGTATCTCACTACGAGCAGTACTTC. Translation: CASSVSHYEQYF.

This clone appeared once. V gene TRBV6-6 combines with J gene TRBJ1-2; D uncertain. The V gene lost 5 bases and the J gene lost 1 base, with 11 bases spanning the gap. This CDR3 is built from 14 residues. Germline assignment: CDR1 MNHNY and CDR2 SVGAGI (reference sequence). For the CDR3, the DNA is TGTGCCAGCAGTGACGATACTGATAACTATGGCTACACCTTC. Translating gives CASSDDTDNYGYTF.

This chain links TRBV6-6 with TRBJ2-3; TRBD1 is a possible D gene (5 bases). The ends were cut back, 7 bases at V and 0 bases at J, with 14 bases in the middle. Germline lookup yields CDR1 MNHNY and CDR2 SVGAGI (reference sequence). The CDR3 has 15 amino acids. In DNA form, the CDR3 reads TGTGCCAGCAAAGGCAGGGCAGGGAGCACAGATACGCAGTATTTT. Its protein is CASKGRAGSTDTQYF.

The chain recombines TRBV7-9 with TRBJ2-4; D gene ambiguous. Germline V gene data show CDR1 as SEHNR and CDR2 as FQNEAQ (reference sequence). Trimming shortened V by 2 bases and J by 0 bases, and 5 bases separated the two germline ends. This CDR3 is 14 amino acids long. The CDR3 here is CASSLNVAKNIQYF. The CDR3 DNA sequence: TGTGCCAGCAGCTTAAACGTAGCCAAAAACATTCAGTACTTC.

The chain employs TRBV5-6 and TRBJ2-5; tentative D call: TRBD2 (6 bases). The V end was cut by 4 bases, the J end by 5 bases, with 15 bases between. CDR3 length equals 14 residues. CDR1 is SGHDT and CDR2 is YYEEEE in the germline V gene. Here the CDR3 reads CASSRTGGGETQYF. Here the CDR3 DNA reads TGTGCCAGCAGCCGAACAGGTGGGGGGGAGACCCAGTACTTC.

The rearrangement uses TRBV4-1 and TRBJ2-5; TRBD2 aligns across 7 bases. CDR1 MGHRA and CDR2 YSYEKL come from the germline V gene. The CDR3 is made up of 14 amino acids. V lost 1 base, J lost 4 bases, and 3 bases stayed unmatched. In DNA form, the CDR3 reads TGCGCCAGCAGCCAAGTGACTAGCTTAGAGACCCAGTACTTC. This translates into CASSQVTSLETQYF.

The chain links TRBV12-5 to TRBJ2-6; D not resolved. V shed 0 bases and J shed 1 base, with 13 bases lying between them. CDR3 length: 18 residues. The germline V gene has CDR1 LGHNT and CDR2 FRNRAP. This CDR3 is CASGLVLAGRSGANVLTF. CDR3 DNA sequence: TGTGCTAGTGGTTTGGTACTGGCAGGCCGGTCTGGGGCCAACGTCCTGACTTTC.

The chain uses TRBV4-2 and TRBJ2-3; D unclear. CDR1 is LGHNA, CDR2 YNFKEQ, per germline. The CDR3 loop spans 14 amino acids. Between the trimmed V and J ends, which lost 3 bases and 2 bases, there was a span of 9 bases. CDR3 region: CASSHRPLTDTQYF. Written as DNA, the CDR3 is TGTGCCAGCAGCCACAGGCCCCTCACAGATACGCAGTATTTT.

The rearrangement uses TRBV28 and TRBJ1-5, with a tentative D call TRBD1 (5 bases). In germline, CDR1 is MDHEN, CDR2 SYDVKM. The V end was cut by 10 bases, the J end by 7 bases, with 26 bases between. CDR3 length equals 16 residues. CDR3 nucleotide sequence: TGTGCCACCCGGGGCAGGGACGTACGGTGGGGCCAGCCCCAGCATTTT. Translating it yields CATRGRDVRWGQPQHF. Supplemented by reference TRBV28 and TRBJ1-5, the full variable domain reads DVKVTQSSRYLVKRTGEKVFLECVQDMDHENMFWYRQDPGLGLRLIYFSYDVKMKEKGDIPEGYSVSREKKERFSLILESASTNQTSMYLCATRGRDVRWGQPQHFGDGTRLSIL.

The J gene is TRBJ2-1, the V gene TRBV6-5; the match to TRBD2 covers 12 bases. Germline CDR1 MNHEY, CDR2 SVGAGI. Trimming removed 11 bases from V and 9 bases from J; junction bases left unmatched: 8. The CDR3 extends over 13 amino acids. The DNA of the CDR3 is TGTGCCTGCGGGACTAGCGGGCGGGGTGAGCAGTTCTTC. It yields the protein CACGTSGRGEQFF.

V and J are TRBV12-5 and TRBJ2-3; tentative D call: TRBD2 (5 bases). Germline V lookup: CDR1 LGHNT, CDR2 FRNRAP. The CDR3 extends over 16 amino acids. Between the trimmed V and J ends, which lost 0 bases and 4 bases, there was a span of 14 bases. This CDR3 is CASGLVLGVIPDTQYF. CDR3 coding DNA: TGTGCTAGTGGTTTGGTACTCGGGGTTATCCCAGATACGCAGTATTTT.

In DNA, the CDR3 is TGTGCCAGCAGCCGCGGACAGGGGGTGGATGAAAAACTGTTTTTT. This gives the protein CASSRGQGVDEKLFF. The chain links TRBV2 to TRBJ1-4; 10 bases fit TRBD1. The CDR3 is made up of 15 amino acids. Germline values: CDR1 SNHLY, CDR2 FYNNEI. Germline trimming cut 6 bases from V and 6 bases from J; bases unmatched to any gene: 7.

The rearrangement uses TRBV5-1 and TRBJ1-1, with 9 bases lining up with TRBD1. This CDR3 has 17 amino acids. Germline CDR1 and CDR2: SGHRS and YFSETQ. Unmatched junction bases numbered 9, after V lost 0 bases and J lost 3 bases. CDR3 amino acids: CASSLVVTGGLDTEAFF. CDR3 in DNA: TGCGCCAGCAGCTTGGTTGTGACAGGGGGGCTGGACACTGAAGCTTTCTTT.

This rearrangement joins TRBV2 to TRBJ1-2; D is unclear. This CDR3 has 13 amino acids. Germline V CDR1 and CDR2: SNHLY, FYNNEI. V lost 3 bases to trimming and J lost 8 bases, with 13 bases between them. The CDR3 protein is CASSEGSKSGYTF. The CDR3, as DNA: TGTGCCAGCAGTGAGGGCAGCAAGAGCGGCTACACCTTC.